A single sample is the source of the 22 T cell receptor beta chains below, sequenced in a study of blood T cells in healthy people across ages. Primers used in a second PCR of roughly 6 to 11 cycles were a sample-barcoded 5' primer and a J-beta primer mix. A single record per CDR3 protein comes from TCRdb applying MiXCR to the 5' RACE reads. Of over a million distinct CDR3 sequences in the sample, 42% were seen once. The source material was blood. These TCRs come from a woman between 18 and 29 years old in good health.

This chain connects TRBV7-2 to TRBJ2-5, with D perhaps being TRBD1 or TRBD2 (5 bases each). The CDR3 covers 16 residues. CDR1 SGHTA and CDR2 FQGNSA come from the germline V gene. Deletions cut 1 base from V and 11 bases from J, with 23 bases between. The CDR3 nucleotides read TGTGCCAGCAGCTTAGAAGGCGGTGTAGGGGTCAGGGAGCAGTACTTC. Its translation is CASSLEGGVGVREQYF.

This clonotype appeared a few times. The rearrangement links TRBV12-3 or TRBV12-4 to TRBJ2-3; D is ambiguous. The CDR3 contains 13 residues. The ends were cut back, 2 bases at V and 4 bases at J, with 7 bases in the middle. The CDR3 spells CASSLSDPDTQYF. The CDR3, as DNA: TGTGCCAGCAGTTTATCCGATCCAGATACGCAGTATTTT.

There are a few counts of this clonotype. J is TRBJ2-1 and V is TRBV7-2; D not resolved. Germline V gives CDR1 SGHTA, CDR2 FQGNSA. V shed 4 bases and J shed 9 bases, with 7 bases lying between them. The CDR3 is made up of 11 amino acids. CDR3 sequence: CASSSELEQFF. Here the CDR3 DNA reads TGTGCCAGCAGCTCTGAGCTTGAGCAGTTCTTC.

The V call is TRBV11-2, the J call TRBJ2-1, with 10 bases matching TRBD2. V lost 1 base to trimming and J lost 7 bases; unmatched junction nucleotides: 7. This CDR3 spans 16 amino acids. Germline V gene data show CDR1 as SGHAT and CDR2 as FQNNGV. CDR3 sequence (DNA): TGTGCCAGCAGCTTAGCGCGGACTAGCGGACTTAATGAGCAGTTCTTC. It yields the protein CASSLARTSGLNEQFF.

CDR3 in amino acids: CASSLELVSDTQYF. For the CDR3, the DNA is TGTGCCAGCAGCTTAGAATTAGTGTCAGATACGCAGTATTTT. The chain employs TRBV7-9 and TRBJ2-3; D unresolved. Germline V lookup: CDR1 SEHNR, CDR2 FQNEAQ (reference sequence). The V gene lost 1 base and the J gene lost 4 bases, with 9 bases spanning the gap. The CDR3 has 14 residues.

As DNA, the CDR3 is TGCAGTGCTGTTAGCGGAGTGAGCACAGATACGCAGTATTTT. This sequence encodes CSAVSGVSTDTQYF. This chain uses TRBV20-1 with TRBJ2-3; D may be TRBD2 (6 bases). The CDR3 extends over 14 amino acids. Trimming cost V 5 bases and J 0 bases, with 12 bases left between them. Germline CDR1 is DFQATT and CDR2 is SNEGSKA (reference sequence).

The chain has TRBV2 and TRBJ2-5; no firm D call. V was shortened by 3 bases and J by 5 bases, with 10 bases between the two germline ends. Germline V CDR1 and CDR2: SNHLY, FYNNEI. The CDR3 totals 13 residues. The CDR3 sequence: CASSEANRETQYF. Here the CDR3 DNA reads TGTGCCAGCAGTGAGGCCAATCGGGAGACCCAGTACTTC.

This clonotype has ten or more counts. The chain recombines TRBV11-2 with TRBJ2-7; no definite D call. Looked up from germline, CDR1 is SGHAT and CDR2 is FQNNGV. The CDR3 contains 13 residues. V was cut by 1 base and J by 4 bases, with 8 bases left in between. The CDR3 loop reads CASSLGLPYEQYF. In DNA form, the CDR3 reads TGTGCCAGCAGCTTAGGTCTACCGTACGAGCAGTACTTC.

The table lists this clonotype with many counts. The genes are TRBV29-1 and TRBJ2-1; 7 bases align to TRBD1. The germline gives CDR1 SQVTM, CDR2 ANQGSEA. CDR3 size: 17 residues. V lost 0 bases to trimming and J lost 3 bases; unmatched junction nucleotides: 11. CDR3 DNA: TGCAGCGTTGAAGATAGCGAAACAGGGGTCGGCTACAATGAGCAGTTCTTC. This sequence encodes CSVEDSETGVGYNEQFF.

This chain links TRBV6-5 with TRBJ2-4; D not certain. The better agreement between TRBJ2-7 and the DNA end casts doubt on the J call. This CDR3 spans 15 amino acids. The germline CDR1 and CDR2 sequences are MNHEY and SVGAGI. CDR3: CASSYSPGYVGEQYF. CDR3 coding DNA: TGTGCCAGCAGTTACTCTCCAGGTTACGTCGGCGAGCAGTACTTC.

There are a few counts of this clonotype. The chain uses TRBV29-1 and TRBJ2-7, with 11 bases identical to TRBD2. Trimming cost V 4 bases and J 6 bases; bases outside gene matches: 8. Looked up from germline, CDR1 is SQVTM and CDR2 is ANQGSEA. This CDR3 spans 14 amino acids. CDR3 DNA: TGCAGCGTTGCGGTAGCGGGAGGGTCTGCCGAGCAGTACTTC. It specifies CSVAVAGGSAEQYF.

This clonotype was found a few times. This chain joins TRBV4-1 and TRBJ2-1; 10 positions agree with TRBD2. Losses at the gene ends were 3 bases for V and 3 bases for J; bases not matched to a gene: 26. CDR1 is MGHRA and CDR2 is YSYEKL in the germline V gene. The CDR3 extends over 23 amino acids. This CDR3 reads CASSQSPPKRGGLSVAVYNEQFF. Written as DNA, the CDR3 is TGCGCCAGCAGCCAGAGCCCCCCCAAGCGGGGGGGCCTTTCGGTGGCCGTCTACAATGAGCAGTTCTTC.

The chain combines TRBV28 with TRBJ1-2; tentative D call: TRBD1 (6 bases). The germline V gene has CDR1 MDHEN and CDR2 SYDVKM. Trimming took 3 bases from V and 7 from J, leaving 21 bases between them. This CDR3 contains 16 residues. For the CDR3, the DNA is TGTGCCAGCAGTTTTTTCGGGACATCGTCCCCCTCTGGCTACACCTTC. Its translation is CASSFFGTSSPSGYTF.

The gene calls are TRBV27 and TRBJ2-5; tentatively, D is TRBD2 (6 bases). From germline, CDR1 is MNHEY and CDR2 SMNVEV (reference sequence). Trimming took 4 bases from V and 9 from J, leaving 9 bases between them. There are 11 residues in the CDR3. The CDR3 DNA reads TGTGCCAGCAGTTCCCGGGACTCCCAGTACTTC. Translating it yields CASSSRDSQYF.

The chain joins TRBV11-1 to TRBJ2-7; the D gene could be TRBD1 or TRBD2 (8 bases each). Trimming stripped 4 bases from V and 7 bases from J, with 26 bases between. CDR1 is SGHAT, CDR2 FQDESV, per germline (reference sequence). This CDR3 comprises 17 residues. CDR3 in DNA: TGTGCCAGCAGCTCAGGGGGCGCGGGAGGCTCCTACAATGAGCAGTACTTC. It specifies CASSSGGAGGSYNEQYF.

This clonotype was observed a handful of times. The chain combines TRBV2 with TRBJ2-1, with D perhaps matching TRBD2 (5 bases). Germline V gives CDR1 SNHLY, CDR2 FYNNEI. The CDR3 spans 13 residues. V lost 6 bases, J lost 4 bases, and 10 bases lay in between. The CDR3 DNA reads TGTGCCAGCAGGGACTCAGTGTACAATGAGCAGTTCTTC. Protein product: CASRDSVYNEQFF.

This rearrangement joins TRBV20-1 to TRBJ2-7; 10 bases are shared with TRBD1. V was clipped by 0 bases and J by 6 bases; unmatched bases: 8. Germline V gene lookup returns CDR1 DFQATT and CDR2 SNEGSKA (reference sequence). The CDR3 covers 15 residues. CDR3 nucleotide sequence: TGCAGTGCTAGAGAATGGGACAGGGGTCGACTCGAGCAGTACTTC. This translates into CSAREWDRGRLEQYF.

The chain links TRBV7-9 to TRBJ2-1, with TRBD2 matching over 10 bases. CDR1 and CDR2 (germline): SEHNR, FQNEAQ (reference sequence). The junction had 9 bases not matched to a gene; V was cut back by 4 bases and J by 0 bases. This CDR3 contains 18 residues. The CDR3: CASSSSFGTSVSYNEQFF. The CDR3 coding sequence is TGTGCCAGCAGCTCATCTTTTGGGACTAGCGTCTCCTACAATGAGCAGTTCTTC. The complete variable domain, with remaining parts taken from reference TRBV7-9 and TRBJ2-1, reads DTGVSQNPRHKITKRGQNVTFRCDPISEHNRLYWYRQTLGQGPEFLTYFQNEAQLEKSRLLSDRFSAERPKGSFSTLEIQRTEQGDSAMYLCASSSSFGTSVSYNEQFFGPGTRLTVL.

The sample holds a few counts of this clonotype. The chain combines TRBV10-1 with TRBJ2-1, with D perhaps TRBD1 or TRBD2 (5 bases each). This CDR3 has 15 amino acids. V was pared by 5 bases and J by 7 bases, with 18 bases between. Germline lookup yields CDR1 WNHNN and CDR2 SYGVQD (reference sequence). CDR3 protein: CASSSGRDLKNEQFF. The CDR3 coding sequence is TGCGCCAGCAGTTCCGGCAGGGACCTGAAAAATGAGCAGTTCTTC.

The gene calls are TRBV20-1 and TRBJ1-5, with 10 bases identical to TRBD1. Trimming removed 7 bases from V and 4 bases from J; junction bases left unmatched: 4. CDR1 is DFQATT, CDR2 SNEGSKA, per germline (reference sequence). This CDR3 spans 13 amino acids. This CDR3 reads CSGGTGDNQPQHF. The CDR3 DNA is TGCAGTGGGGGGACAGGGGATAATCAGCCCCAGCATTTT.

This sequence joins TRBV12-3 or TRBV12-4 and TRBJ1-1, with D perhaps TRBD1 (5 bases). The CDR3 is 14 residues long. V was cut by 6 bases and J by 2 bases, with 13 bases left in between. The DNA of the CDR3 is TGTGCCAGCAGCGACAGTTGGACCAACACTGAAGCTTTCTTT. This gives the protein CASSDSWTNTEAFF.

The rearrangement links TRBV20-1 to TRBJ1-2; D may be TRBD1 (6 bases). The germline V gene has CDR1 DFQATT and CDR2 SNEGSKA (reference sequence). The CDR3 loop spans 17 amino acids. V shed 3 bases and J shed 2 bases, with 22 bases lying between them. CDR3 sequence (DNA): TGCAGTGCTAGCGGATCCGGGACCCCGGGGGGCAACTATGGCTACACCTTC. Its protein product is CSASGSGTPGGNYGYTF.